This T cell receptor beta chain was sequenced during a study of post-analysis software for immune sequencing data. Whole-study context: Some patients lacked subtype; others had relapsing-remitting, secondary progressive or progressive-relapsing disease.

The TCR beta cDNA libraries carried unique molecular identifiers. Starting from roughly 1.1 to 9.2 million T cells, the study yielded 500,000 or so cDNA molecules. MiXCR, run by TCRdb on the PCR reads, gives a single entry per CDR3 protein. The sample consists of under 900,000 distinct CDR3 sequences, roughly half of them appearing once. This CDR3 has 14 amino acids. Findings of the study overall: Five TRBV segments, TRBV5-6, TRBV5-1 and TRBV20-1 among them, were found more frequent in patients than controls. Under the F measure, samples that were prepared in one batch clustered strongly together.

Of note for this clonotype: Its matching antigen is unknown.

Sequencing input: blood. The TCR comes from a girl between 10 and 17 years old with multiple sclerosis. V is TRBV12-3 or TRBV12-4 and J is TRBJ2-4; 7 bases agree with TRBD1. The J call is doubtful: the DNA matches TRBJ2-7 better. This chain's CDR3 is CASSLWDSRYEQYF. CDR3 sequence (DNA): TGTGCCAGCAGTTTGTGGGACAGTCGATACGAGCAGTACTTC.